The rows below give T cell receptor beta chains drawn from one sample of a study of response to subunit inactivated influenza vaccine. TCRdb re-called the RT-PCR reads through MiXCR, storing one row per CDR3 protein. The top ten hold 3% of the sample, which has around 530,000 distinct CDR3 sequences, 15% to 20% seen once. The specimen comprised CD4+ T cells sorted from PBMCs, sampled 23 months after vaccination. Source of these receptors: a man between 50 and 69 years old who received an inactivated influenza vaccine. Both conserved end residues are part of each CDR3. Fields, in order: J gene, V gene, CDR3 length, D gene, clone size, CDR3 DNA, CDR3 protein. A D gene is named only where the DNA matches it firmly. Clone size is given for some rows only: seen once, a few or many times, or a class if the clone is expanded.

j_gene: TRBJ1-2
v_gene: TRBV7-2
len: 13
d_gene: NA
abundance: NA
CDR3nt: TGTGCCAGCAGCTTAAGCCGACTAAGTGGCTACACCTTC
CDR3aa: CASSLSRLSGYTF

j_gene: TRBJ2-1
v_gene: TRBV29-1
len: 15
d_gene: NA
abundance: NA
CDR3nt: TGCAGCGTTGTGCGGGTAGGCCCCTTCTCGGAGGAGCAGTTCTTC
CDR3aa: CSVVRVGPFSEEQFF

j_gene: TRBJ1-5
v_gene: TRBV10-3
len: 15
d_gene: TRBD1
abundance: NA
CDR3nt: TGTGCCATCAGTCTCGGGACAGATAGCAATCAGCCCCAGCATTTT
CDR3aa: CAISLGTDSNQPQHF

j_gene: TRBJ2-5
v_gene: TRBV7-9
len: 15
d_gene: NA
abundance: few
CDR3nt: TGTGCCAGCAGCTTAAAGAGGGGGTCGGGAGAGACCCAGTACTTC
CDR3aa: CASSLKRGSGETQYF

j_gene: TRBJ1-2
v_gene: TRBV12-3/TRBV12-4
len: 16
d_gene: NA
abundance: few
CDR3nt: TGTGCCAGCAGTTTAGGAAGGGCGGACCCCTTCCGCGGCTACACCTTC
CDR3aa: CASSLGRADPFRGYTF

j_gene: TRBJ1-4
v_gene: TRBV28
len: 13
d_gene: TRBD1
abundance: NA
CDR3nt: TGTGCCAGCAGAACCTCAGGGGGTGAAAAACTGTTTTTT
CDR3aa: CASRTSGGEKLFF

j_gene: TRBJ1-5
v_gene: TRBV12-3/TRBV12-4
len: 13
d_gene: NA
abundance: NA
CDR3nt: TGTACCAGCAGTCGGGGATCCAATCAGCCCCAGCATTTT
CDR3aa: CTSSRGSNQPQHF

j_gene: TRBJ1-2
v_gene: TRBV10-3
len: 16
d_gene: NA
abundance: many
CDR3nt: TGTGCCATCAGTGGGACCCGGGACACAACTAACTATGGCTACACCTTC
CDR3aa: CAISGTRDTTNYGYTF

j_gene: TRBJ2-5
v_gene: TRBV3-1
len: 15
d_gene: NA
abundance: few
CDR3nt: TGTGCCAGCAGCCGAAGAGGACGGAGCCAAGAGACCCAGTACTTC
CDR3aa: CASSRRGRSQETQYF

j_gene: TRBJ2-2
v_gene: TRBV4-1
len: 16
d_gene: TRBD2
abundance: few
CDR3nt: TGCGCCAGCAGCCAGTCCGGACTAGCGGGGGCCGGGGAGCTGTTTTTT
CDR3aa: CASSQSGLAGAGELFF

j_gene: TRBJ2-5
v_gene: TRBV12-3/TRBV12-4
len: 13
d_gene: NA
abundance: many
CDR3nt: TGTGCCAGCAGTCCCGGGACATGGCAGACCCAGTACTTC
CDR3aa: CASSPGTWQTQYF

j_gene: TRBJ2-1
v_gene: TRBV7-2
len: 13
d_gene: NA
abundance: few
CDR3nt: TGTGCCAGCAGGTTAGACCGTCCCCCGGAGCAGTTCTTC
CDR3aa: CASRLDRPPEQFF

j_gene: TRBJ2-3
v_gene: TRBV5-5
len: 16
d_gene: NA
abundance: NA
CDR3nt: TGTGCCAGCAGCTTGGTGGGGGCGCTAGGAATAGATACGCAGTATTTT
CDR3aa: CASSLVGALGIDTQYF

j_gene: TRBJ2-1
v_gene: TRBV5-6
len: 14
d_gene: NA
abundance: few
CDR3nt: TGTGCCAGCAGCTTGGCCCAGGCTTACAATGAGCAGTTCTTC
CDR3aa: CASSLAQAYNEQFF

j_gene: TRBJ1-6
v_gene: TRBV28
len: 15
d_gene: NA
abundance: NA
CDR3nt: TGTGCCAGCAGCTTTCCAGACTCCTATAATTCACCCCTCCACTTT
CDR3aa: CASSFPDSYNSPLHF

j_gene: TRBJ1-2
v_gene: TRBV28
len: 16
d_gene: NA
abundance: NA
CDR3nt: TGTGCCAGCAGTTTAATTCTCTCGCGCGGGTCCTATGGCTACACCTTC
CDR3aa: CASSLILSRGSYGYTF

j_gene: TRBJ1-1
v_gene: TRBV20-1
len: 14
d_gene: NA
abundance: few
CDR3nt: TGCAGTGCTAGAGTGGGTCAGCTAAACACTGAAGCTTTCTTT
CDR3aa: CSARVGQLNTEAFF

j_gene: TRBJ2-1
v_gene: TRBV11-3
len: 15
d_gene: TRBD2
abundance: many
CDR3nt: TGTGCCAGCAGCTTAGAGAGCGGGGGGTACAATGAGCAGTTCTTC
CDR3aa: CASSLESGGYNEQFF

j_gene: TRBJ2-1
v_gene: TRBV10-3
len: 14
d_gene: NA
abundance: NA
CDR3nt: TGTGCCATCAGACAAACTACAGAATACAATGAGCAGTTCTTC
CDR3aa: CAIRQTTEYNEQFF

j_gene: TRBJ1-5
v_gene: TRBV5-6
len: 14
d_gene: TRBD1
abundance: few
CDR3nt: TGTGCCAGCAGTACGGGACAGGGGTTTCAGCCCCAGCATTTT
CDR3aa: CASSTGQGFQPQHF

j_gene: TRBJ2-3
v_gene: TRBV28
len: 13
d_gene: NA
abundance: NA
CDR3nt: TGTGCCAGCAGCCTAATTAGCGCAGATACGCAGTATTTT
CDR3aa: CASSLISADTQYF

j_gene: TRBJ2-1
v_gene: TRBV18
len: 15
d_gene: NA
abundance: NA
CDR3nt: TGTGCCAGCTCACCAGGGAGTGGGTCTTACAATGAGCAGTTCTTC
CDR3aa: CASSPGSGSYNEQFF

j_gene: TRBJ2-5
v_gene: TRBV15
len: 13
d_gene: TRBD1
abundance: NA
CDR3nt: TGTGCCACCGGACAGGGCAGGAGAGAGACCCAGTACTTC
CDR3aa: CATGQGRRETQYF

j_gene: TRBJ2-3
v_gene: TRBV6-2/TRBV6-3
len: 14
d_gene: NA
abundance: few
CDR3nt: TGTGCCAGCAGTTGGGATTTACTAGATGGTGCGCAGTATTTT
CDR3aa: CASSWDLLDGAQYF

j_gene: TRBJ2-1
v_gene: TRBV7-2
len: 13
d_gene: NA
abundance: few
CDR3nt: TGTGCCAGCGGGCCGGGGAGTCTCAGTGAGCAGTTCTTC
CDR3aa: CASGPGSLSEQFF

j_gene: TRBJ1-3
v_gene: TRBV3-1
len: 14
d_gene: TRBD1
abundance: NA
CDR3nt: TGTGCCAGCAGCCCGACAGGGGGAGGAAACACCATATATTTT
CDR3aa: CASSPTGGGNTIYF

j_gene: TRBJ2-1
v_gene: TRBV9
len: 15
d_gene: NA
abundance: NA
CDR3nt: TGTGCCAGCAGCGTAGGAGGAGGGACCTACAATGAGCAGTTCTTC
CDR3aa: CASSVGGGTYNEQFF

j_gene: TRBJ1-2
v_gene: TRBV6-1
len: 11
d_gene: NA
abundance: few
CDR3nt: TGTGCCAGCAGTGACTCAAGCGCCTACACCTTC
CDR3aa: CASSDSSAYTF

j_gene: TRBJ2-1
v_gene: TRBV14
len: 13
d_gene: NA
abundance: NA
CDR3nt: TGTGCCAGCAGCCAAGGTGCGCACAATGAGCAGTTCTTC
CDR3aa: CASSQGAHNEQFF

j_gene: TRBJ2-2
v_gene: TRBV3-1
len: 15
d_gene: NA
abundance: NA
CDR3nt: TGTGCCAGCAGCGGCCGACTTGCAGGGTCCGGGGAGCTGTTTTTT
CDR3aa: CASSGRLAGSGELFF

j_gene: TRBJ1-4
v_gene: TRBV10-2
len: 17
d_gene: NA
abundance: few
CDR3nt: TGCGCCAGCAGTGAGAGGTTTCAGGGTGCAACTAATGAAAAACTGTTTTTT
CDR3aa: CASSERFQGATNEKLFF

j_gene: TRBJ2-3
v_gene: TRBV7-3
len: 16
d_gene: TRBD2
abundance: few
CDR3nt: TGTGCCAGCAGCGGGGGACTAGCGGGGCGCACAGATACGCAGTATTTT
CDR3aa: CASSGGLAGRTDTQYF

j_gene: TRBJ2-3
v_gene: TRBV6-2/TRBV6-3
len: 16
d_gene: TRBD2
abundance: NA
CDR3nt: TGTGCCAGCAGAGCTGTAGCGGGAGGGCTAGTAGATACGCAGTATTTT
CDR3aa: CASRAVAGGLVDTQYF

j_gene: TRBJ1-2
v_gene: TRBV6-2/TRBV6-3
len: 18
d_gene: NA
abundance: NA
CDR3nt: TGTGCCAGCAGTTACCCCTACAGGACTAGTTCGCTCGGCTATGGCTACACCTTC
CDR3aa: CASSYPYRTSSLGYGYTF

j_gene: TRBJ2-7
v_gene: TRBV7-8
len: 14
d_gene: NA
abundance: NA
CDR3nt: TGTGCCAGCACCTCTGGGACAAGCTCCTACGAGCAGTACTTC
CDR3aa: CASTSGTSSYEQYF

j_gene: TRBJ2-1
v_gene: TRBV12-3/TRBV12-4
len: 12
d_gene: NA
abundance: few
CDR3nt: TGTGCCAGCAGTTTCTTTGGCAATGAGCAGTTCTTC
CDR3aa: CASSFFGNEQFF

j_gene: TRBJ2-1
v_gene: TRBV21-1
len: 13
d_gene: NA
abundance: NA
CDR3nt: TGTGCCAGCAGCACCAGCCGAGACAATGAGCAGTTCTTC
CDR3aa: CASSTSRDNEQFF

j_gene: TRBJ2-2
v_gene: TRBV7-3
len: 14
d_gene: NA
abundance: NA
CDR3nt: TGTGCCAGCAGCAGAGGACCTGACACCGGGGAGCTGTTTTTT
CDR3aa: CASSRGPDTGELFF

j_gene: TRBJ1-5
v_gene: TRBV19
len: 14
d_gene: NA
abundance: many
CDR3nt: TGTGCCAGTAGATCGACCTCGTCGGGACAGCCCCAGCATTTT
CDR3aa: CASRSTSSGQPQHF

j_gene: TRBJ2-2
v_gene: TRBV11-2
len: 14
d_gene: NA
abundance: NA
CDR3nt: TGTGCCAGCAGCAAAGTGGATGGGACCGGGGAGCTGTTTTTT
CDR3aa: CASSKVDGTGELFF

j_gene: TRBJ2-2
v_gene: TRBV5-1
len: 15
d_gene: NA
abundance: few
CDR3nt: TGCGCCAGCAGCTTGTCTTTGGGGGAAGCCGGGGAGCTGTTTTTT
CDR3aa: CASSLSLGEAGELFF

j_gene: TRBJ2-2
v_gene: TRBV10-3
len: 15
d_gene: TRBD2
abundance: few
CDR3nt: TGTGCCATCAGTGGCCCTAGCGGGAGCACCGGGGAGCTGTTTTTT
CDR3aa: CAISGPSGSTGELFF

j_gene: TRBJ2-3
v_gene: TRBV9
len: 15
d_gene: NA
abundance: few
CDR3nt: TGTGCCAGCAGCGCGACACAGGGTCACACAGATACGCAGTATTTT
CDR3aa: CASSATQGHTDTQYF

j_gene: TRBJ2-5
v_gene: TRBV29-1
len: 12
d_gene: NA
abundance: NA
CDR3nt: TGCAGCGTTGTAGGCGGTCAAGAGACCCAGTACTTC
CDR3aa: CSVVGGQETQYF

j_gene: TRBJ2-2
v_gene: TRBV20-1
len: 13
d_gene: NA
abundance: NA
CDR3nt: TGCAGTGCTCGCGGGCGGTACACCGGGGAGCTGTTTTTT
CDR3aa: CSARGRYTGELFF

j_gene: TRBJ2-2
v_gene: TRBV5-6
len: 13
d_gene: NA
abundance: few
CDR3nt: TGTGCCAGCAGCTTGTGGGGAGCCGGGGAGCTGTTTTTT
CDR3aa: CASSLWGAGELFF

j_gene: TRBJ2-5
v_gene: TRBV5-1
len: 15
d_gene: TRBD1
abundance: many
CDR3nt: TGCGCCAGCAGCACTGGACAGGCGGACGGAGAGACCCAGTACTTC
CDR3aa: CASSTGQADGETQYF

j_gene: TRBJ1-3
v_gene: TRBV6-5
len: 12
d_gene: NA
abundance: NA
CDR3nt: TGTGCCAGCCGCTCATTCCTAGGCACCATATATTTT
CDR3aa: CASRSFLGTIYF